Following are 26 T cell receptor beta chains from one sample sequenced in a study of blood T cell repertoires in COVID-19. The method was immunoSEQ multiplex PCR; TCRdb's version includes in-frame clones alone and lacks a portion of them. Of 70,000 to 95,000 clones listed, under 90% are singletons. The specimen sequenced was peripheral blood. The receptors come from a woman aged 40 to 50 with active or convalescent COVID-19.

The V gene is TRBV14, the J gene TRBJ2-7, with D possibly TRBD1 on 6 matching bases. V was clipped by 2 bases and J by 3 bases, with 11 bases between them. Per the germline V gene, CDR1 is SGHDN and CDR2 is FVKESK. This CDR3 has 14 amino acids. This CDR3 is CASSQFRGDYEQYF. As DNA, the CDR3 is TGTGCCAGCAGCCAATTCAGGGGCGACTACGAGCAGTACTTC. The whole variable domain, filled in from reference TRBV14 and TRBJ2-7, reads EAGVTQFPSHSVIEKGQTVTLRCDPISGHDNLYWYRRVMGKEIKFLLHFVKESKQDESGMPNNRFLAERTGGTYSTLKVQPAELEDSGVYFCASSQFRGDYEQYFGPGTRLTVT.

This sequence joins TRBV27 and TRBJ1-2, with D tentatively TRBD1 (5 bases). Trimming removed 0 bases from V and 5 bases from J, with 13 bases in between. Germline V gene sequence: CDR1 MNHEY, CDR2 SMNVEV (reference sequence). The length of the CDR3 is 15 residues. Here the CDR3 reads CASSLSSGQGYGYTF. CDR3 DNA sequence: TGTGCCAGCAGTTTATCGTCCGGGCAGGGATATGGCTACACCTTC.

About this clone: Other DNA sequences in the sample encode the same CDR3. V gene TRBV6-6 combines with J gene TRBJ1-1; D is unclear. Trimming cost V 0 bases and J 1 base, with 6 bases left between them. The germline gives CDR1 MNHNY, CDR2 SVGAGI (reference sequence). The CDR3 is 14 residues long. The CDR3 loop reads CASSYSGGNTEAFF. CDR3 nucleotides: TGTGCCAGCAGTTACTCCGGAGGGAACACTGAAGCTTTCTTT.

The chain has TRBV11-2 and TRBJ2-1; D is unresolved. Trimming removed 0 bases from V and 12 bases from J, with 15 bases in between. Germline assignment: CDR1 SGHAT and CDR2 FQNNGV. This CDR3 is 14 amino acids long. CDR3 bases: TGTGCCAGCAGCTTAGAAGGTCACCTTCGAGGGCAGTTCTTC. It yields the protein CASSLEGHLRGQFF.

This clone was counted once. CDR3 region: CASSLLGPSGPHYEQYF. CDR3 coding DNA: TGTGCCAGCAGTTTATTGGGGCCTAGCGGGCCGCATTACGAGCAGTACTTC. V usage is TRBV28 and J usage is TRBJ2-7, with TRBD2 matching over 8 bases. The trim removed 1 base at V and 4 bases at J, leaving 12 bases unmatched. The CDR3 length is 17 residues. Germline-derived CDR1 and CDR2 are MDHEN and SYDVKM.

V usage is TRBV5-4 and J usage is TRBJ2-7; 9 bases are a match to TRBD1. The CDR3 consists of 15 residues. Trimming removed 3 bases from V and 2 bases from J; junction bases left unmatched: 6. Germline CDR1 and CDR2: SGHNT and YYREEE (reference sequence). The CDR3 is CASSSRDRATYEQYF. The CDR3 DNA is TGTGCCAGCAGCTCCCGGGACAGGGCGACCTACGAGCAGTACTTC. Together with reference TRBV5-4 and TRBJ2-7, the CDR3 gives the full variable domain: ETGVTQSPTHLIKTRGQQVTLRCSSQSGHNTVSWYQQALGQGPQFIFQYYREEENGRGNFPPRFSGLQFPNYSSELNVNALELDDSALYLCASSSRDRATYEQYFGPGTRLTVT.

V usage is TRBV6-2 or TRBV6-3 and J usage is TRBJ2-2, with 8 bases identical to TRBD1. J was trimmed by 6 bases and V by 1 base; bases with no gene match: 4. Germline-derived CDR1 and CDR2 are MNHEY and SVGEGT. The CDR3 is 15 residues long. The CDR3 sequence is CASSYWSQGAGELFF. As DNA, the CDR3 is TGTGCCAGCAGTTACTGGTCACAGGGGGCCGGGGAGCTGTTTTTT.

The chain combines TRBV18 with TRBJ1-3; 8 bases agree with TRBD1. There are 15 residues in the CDR3. The V gene's germline CDR1 is KGHSH and CDR2 LQKENI. Trimming removed 5 bases from V and 0 bases from J; junction bases left unmatched: 3. The CDR3 reads CASSVGQGSGNTIYF. The CDR3 nucleotides are TGTGCCAGCTCAGTTGGACAGGGCTCTGGAAACACCATATATTTT.

This clone is a singleton in its sample. The rearrangement uses TRBV6-6 and TRBJ2-7; D perhaps matches TRBD2 (6 bases). Germline V gene lookup returns CDR1 MNHNY and CDR2 SVGAGI (reference sequence). CDR3 length: 15 amino acids. V was trimmed by 4 bases and J by 0 bases, leaving 13 bases between them. The CDR3, as DNA: TGTGCCAGCAGTTTCTCCGGGACTGCCTCCTACGAGCAGTACTTC. It yields the protein CASSFSGTASYEQYF.

The V and J genes are TRBV18 and TRBJ2-7, with 8 bases matching TRBD2. From germline, CDR1 is KGHSH and CDR2 LQKENI. V lost 5 bases to trimming and J lost 6 bases; unmatched junction nucleotides: 9. CDR3 length equals 14 residues. In nucleotides, the CDR3 is TGTGCCAGCTCAGCGGGGGGCCCCTTTGTCGAGCAGTACTTC. This gives the protein CASSAGGPFVEQYF.

The rearrangement joins TRBV4-3 to TRBJ2-1; TRBD2 might be the D (6 bases). Per the germline V gene, CDR1 is LGHNA and CDR2 is YSLEER. V dropped 0 bases and J dropped 10 bases, with 10 bases sitting between them. This CDR3 region has 13 residues. In nucleotides, the CDR3 is TGCGCCAGCAGCCAAGAGACTAGGTCGGAGCAGTTCTTC. It is translated as CASSQETRSEQFF.

The chain has TRBV25-1 and TRBJ2-6; D is perhaps TRBD2 (6 bases). CDR1 and CDR2 (germline): MGHDK, SYGVNS. The V end lost 3 bases, the J end lost 1 base, and 10 bases lay between the germline ends. This CDR3 spans 16 amino acids. In nucleotides, the CDR3 is TGTGCCAGCAGTGATTGGGGGAGGTCTGGGGCCAACGTCCTGACTTTC. Its translation is CASSDWGRSGANVLTF.

The chain combines TRBV6-6 with TRBJ1-5; D gene uncertain. Germline-derived CDR1 and CDR2 are MNHNY and SVGAGI (reference sequence). The CDR3 consists of 15 residues. The ends were cut back, 0 bases at V and 2 bases at J, with 8 bases in the middle. For the CDR3, the DNA is TGTGCCAGCAGTTACTCGAGCGAAGGCAATCAGCCCCAGCATTTT. Amino acid sequence: CASSYSSEGNQPQHF.

This clone was recorded a few times. J is TRBJ1-5 and V is TRBV30; maybe TRBD1 (6 bases). The V gene lost 5 bases and the J gene lost 1 base, with 15 bases spanning the gap. CDR3 length: 15 amino acids. The V gene's germline CDR1 is GTSNPN and CDR2 SVGIG (reference sequence). CDR3 DNA: TGTGCCTGGGGTACCGGGACACGGAGCAATCAGCCCCAGCATTTT. It yields the protein CAWGTGTRSNQPQHF. Combining the CDR3 with reference TRBV30 and TRBJ1-5 gives the whole variable domain SQTIHQWPATLVQPVGSPLSLECTVEGTSNPNLYWYRQAAGRGLQLLFYSVGIGQISSEVPQNLSASRPQDRQFILSSKKLLLSDSGFYLCAWGTGTRSNQPQHFGDGTRLSIL.

V gene TRBV11-3 combines with J gene TRBJ2-2; no clear D. The V end was cut by 0 bases, the J end by 3 bases, with 20 bases between. This CDR3 has 19 residues. Germline values: CDR1 SGHNT, CDR2 YENEEA. The chain's CDR3 is CASSLDFYGSAADTGELFF. DNA of the CDR3: TGTGCCAGCAGCTTAGATTTTTATGGCAGTGCGGCGGACACCGGGGAGCTGTTTTTT.

This clone was detected only a few times. This chain links TRBV7-8 with TRBJ1-4; TRBD1 aligns across 7 bases. CDR3 length: 15 amino acids. Looked up from germline, CDR1 is SGHVS and CDR2 is FQNEAQ. Trimming cost V 2 bases and J 5 bases; bases outside gene matches: 5. CDR3 loop: CASSLLGQENEKLFF. CDR3 nucleotide sequence: TGTGCCAGCAGCTTACTCGGACAGGAAAATGAAAAACTGTTTTTT.

V and J are TRBV12-3 or TRBV12-4 and TRBJ2-7, with D possibly being TRBD2 (6 bases). The V and J ends lost 1 base and 6 bases respectively, with 10 bases between them. This CDR3 is 13 amino acids long. This CDR3 is CASSLGRVSEQYF. Written as DNA, the CDR3 is TGTGCCAGCAGTTTAGGGAGGGTCTCCGAGCAGTACTTC.

The chain uses TRBV4-3 and TRBJ1-5, with 7 bases that match TRBD1. This CDR3 is built from 15 residues. V shed 2 bases, J shed 4 bases, and the junction held 5 bases outside the gene matches. From germline, CDR1 is LGHNA and CDR2 YSLEER. The CDR3 coding sequence is TGCGCCAGCAGCCAACAACAGGGGTTGAATCAGCCCCAGCATTTT. Translated, it gives CASSQQQGLNQPQHF.

This chain uses TRBV7-2 with TRBJ2-2; D might be TRBD1 (5 bases). The CDR3 length is 15 residues. The ends were cut back, 1 base at V and 6 bases at J, with 12 bases in the middle. Germline loops: CDR1 SGHTA, CDR2 FQGNSA. CDR3 residues: CASSLEARAAGELFF. CDR3 nucleotide sequence: TGTGCCAGCAGCTTAGAGGCCAGGGCAGCCGGGGAGCTGTTTTTT.

V usage is TRBV11-3 and J usage is TRBJ1-6; D unresolved. The CDR3 length is 17 residues. Trimming shortened V by 3 bases and J by 9 bases, and 21 bases separated the two germline ends. CDR1 SGHNT and CDR2 YENEEA come from the germline V gene. The CDR3 DNA reads as TGTGCCAGCAGCTTTCCACAGAGTTTTTCCCATACTTCACCCCTCCACTTT. It specifies CASSFPQSFSHTSPLHF.

In DNA form, the CDR3 reads TGTGCCAGCCACATGTCTGGGGCCAACGTCCTGACTTTC. Its protein is CASHMSGANVLTF. The chain is built from TRBV7-9 and TRBJ2-6; D is ambiguous. V lost 8 bases and J lost 1, with 6 bases in between. The V gene's germline CDR1 is SEHNR and CDR2 FQNEAQ (reference sequence). The CDR3 loop spans 13 amino acids. The entire variable domain, with the rest obtained from reference TRBV7-9 and TRBJ2-6, is as follows: DTGVSQNPRHKITKRGQNVTFRCDPISEHNRLYWYRQTLGQGPEFLTYFQNEAQLEKSRLLSDRFSAERPKGSFSTLEIQRTEQGDSAMYLCASHMSGANVLTFGAGSRLTVL.

This chain links TRBV19 with TRBJ1-4; D not resolved. The CDR3 is 15 residues long. In germline, CDR1 is LNHDA, CDR2 SQIVND (reference sequence). V lost 5 bases to trimming and J lost 8 bases, with 18 bases between them. The CDR3 is CASSDSSTLGEKLFF. In DNA, the CDR3 is TGTGCCAGTAGTGACTCCTCGACCCTCGGGGAAAAACTGTTTTTT.

This clone appeared a single time. The chain uses TRBV10-3 and TRBJ2-7; the match to TRBD2 covers 10 bases. CDR3 length equals 13 residues. J gave up 6 bases and V 8 bases, and 7 bases lay outside the gene matches. In germline, CDR1 is ENHRY, CDR2 SYGVKD. CDR3 nucleotide sequence: TGTGCCATCTCCGCTAGCGGGAGTGGCGAGCAGTACTTC. It yields the protein CAISASGSGEQYF.

This chain links TRBV5-6 with TRBJ2-7; the D gene is possibly TRBD1 (6 bases). Trimming took off 0 bases at V and 6 bases at J, with 13 bases between the two ends. This CDR3 has 14 residues. In germline, CDR1 is SGHDT, CDR2 YYEEEE. CDR3 amino acids: CASSLVRGGFEQYF. For the CDR3, the DNA is TGTGCCAGCAGCTTGGTCAGGGGTGGGTTCGAGCAGTACTTC.

CDR3 in amino acids: CASSRSAGGSPLHF. The CDR3 DNA is TGTGCCAGCAGTCGCTCGGCAGGAGGTTCACCCCTCCACTTT. This chain uses TRBV6-2 or TRBV6-3 with TRBJ1-6; D gene ambiguous. V was trimmed by 5 bases and J by 9 bases, leaving 14 bases between them. The CDR3 contains 14 residues. Germline values: CDR1 MNHEY, CDR2 SVGEGT.

The CDR3 region has the DNA TGCAGCGTTGATGATAGCTATGGCTACACCTTC. Amino acids: CSVDDSYGYTF. This sequence joins TRBV29-1 and TRBJ1-2, with D uncertain. Per the germline V gene, CDR1 is SQVTM and CDR2 is ANQGSEA. The CDR3 consists of 11 residues. The V and J ends lost 3 bases and 4 bases respectively, with 6 bases between them.